One sample yielded the 2 T cell receptor beta chains listed below, sequenced in a study of a mutant IDH1 vaccine in newly diagnosed glioma. These receptors' antigens are unknown. The protocol was immunoSEQ multiplex PCR, while the TCRdb copy is restricted to in-frame clones and leaves out a portion. The sample records about 30,000 clones, 78% being singletons. Time point meaning: week 35, safety follow-up. Doses of 300 ug of mutant IDH1 20-mer peptide were given with topical imiquimod. The sequences come from PBMCs, collected from a glioma patient whose treatment included an IDH1 peptide vaccine. These receptors all come from a woman aged 40 to 50 with glioma.

This clone was found once. The chain joins TRBV18 to TRBJ1-1, with a possible D match to TRBD1 (5 bases). CDR1 and CDR2 (germline): KGHSH, LQKENI. This CDR3 contains 15 residues. The germline V and J ends were trimmed by 2 bases and 5 bases, with 15 bases remaining between them. CDR3 sequence: CASSPKGSRGTEAFF. CDR3 DNA: TGTGCCAGCTCACCAAAGGGGAGCAGAGGTACTGAAGCTTTCTTT. The variable domain in full, with the rest retrieved from reference TRBV18 and TRBJ1-1, is NAGVMQNPRHLVRRRGQEARLRCSPMKGHSHVYWYRQLPEEGLKFMVYLQKENIIDESGMPKERFSAEFPKEGPSILRIQQVVRGDSAAYFCASSPKGSRGTEAFFGQGTRLTVV.

The CDR3 here is CAIRETSGLNEQYF. CDR3 DNA sequence: TGTGCCATCAGGGAAACTAGCGGACTCAACGAGCAGTACTTC. The chain is built from TRBV10-3 and TRBJ2-7; 8 bases are shared with TRBD2. The CDR3 consists of 14 residues. Per the germline V gene, CDR1 is ENHRY and CDR2 is SYGVKD. J gave up 5 bases and V 6 bases, and 9 bases lay outside the gene matches.